This paragraph covers one T cell receptor beta chain sequence. Samples came from patients with localized non-small cell lung adenocarcinoma. The data are from a study of CD4 and CD8 cells across lung adenocarcinoma regions. MiXCR was run by TCRdb on the PCR reads, yielding one entry per CDR3 protein. The data hold approximately 3,300 distinct CDR3 sequences, with more than 35% observed a single time. The source is a male donor with lung adenocarcinoma. The CD4 and CD8 labels of this study may be unreliable. Sequences were obtained from CD8+ T cells from the center of a lung tumor.

The CDR3 DNA is TGTGCCAGCAGCTTAGCTTCTAGCGGGAGTTCCTACTCCTACGAGCAGTACTTC. Encoded protein: CASSLASSGSSYSYEQYF. This sequence joins TRBV7-2 and TRBJ2-5, with TRBD2 matching 10 bases. The J call is uncertain, as TRBJ2-7 better fits the DNA end. The CDR3 spans 18 residues. Germline V lookup: CDR1 SGHTA, CDR2 FQGNSA.